This TCR beta chain was recovered during a study of control samples from healthy donors and cancer patients. Trimming removed 2 bases at V and 2 bases at J, with 14 bases between. The CDR3 consists of 15 residues. The data were produced by immunoSEQ multiplex PCR, yet TCRdb's version contains in-frame clones alone and is incomplete. The sample lists 140,000 or so clones, approximately 88% occurring once. This TCR derives from a man aged 30-40 years in good health. The sequenced material came from blood. The chain couples TRBV5-3 to TRBJ2-7; TRBD1 is a possible D gene (5 bases). TRBV5-3 is recorded as an ORF, its role being uncertain. CDR3 nucleotide sequence: TGTGCCAGAAGCTTCAGGGCAGGGTTTCCCTACGAGCAGTACTTC. This sequence encodes CARSFRAGFPYEQYF.